One and the same sample provided the 11 T cell receptor beta chains below, sequenced in a study of T cell changes during pregnancy in multiple sclerosis. The assay was immunoSEQ multiplex PCR, and TCRdb's table has in-frame clones only and misses some. Here the sample spans 80,000 to 130,000 clones, around 94% being singletons. Material: peripheral blood, obtained in the second trimester of pregnancy. Receptors were obtained from a female donor with multiple sclerosis, enrolled in a pregnancy study.

The chain couples TRBV5-6 to TRBJ1-2; 9 nucleotides line up with TRBD1. Germline values: CDR1 SGHDT, CDR2 YYEEEE. With 2 bases clipped from V and 4 bases from J, the junction kept 6 bases outside the gene matches. The length of the CDR3 is 15 residues. This CDR3 reads CASSLPTTGGYGYTF. CDR3 in DNA: TGTGCCAGCAGCTTACCTACGACAGGGGGCTATGGCTACACCTTC.

V is TRBV6-1 and J is TRBJ1-5; no clear D. CDR3 length: 13 residues. V was pared by 3 bases and J by 6 bases, with 9 bases between. Germline V gives CDR1 MNHNS, CDR2 SASEGT. This CDR3 is CASSDVAIQPQHF. As DNA, the CDR3 is TGTGCCAGCAGTGATGTGGCCATTCAGCCCCAGCATTTT.

The genes are TRBV18 and TRBJ1-1; the D is unclear. V shed 4 bases and J shed 3 bases, with 9 bases lying between them. From germline, CDR1 is KGHSH and CDR2 LQKENI. CDR3 length: 13 amino acids. The CDR3 nucleotides are TGTGCCAGCTCACAAAGCAAAGACACTGAAGCTTTCTTT. Its protein is CASSQSKDTEAFF.

V and J are TRBV6-7 and TRBJ2-7; TRBD1 agrees at 11 bases. TRBV6-7 is identified as an open reading frame with a role that is uncertain. The CDR3 is 15 amino acids. V lost 2 bases and J lost 6; bases outside the gene matches: 6. The CDR3 sequence is CASSYGGQGAREQYF. CDR3 DNA sequence: TGTGCCAGCAGTTACGGCGGACAGGGGGCGCGCGAGCAGTACTTC.

The genes are TRBV19 and TRBJ1-4; 8 bases fit TRBD1. The germline V gene encodes CDR1 LNHDA and CDR2 SQIVND (reference sequence). V lost 5 bases and J lost 4; bases outside the gene matches: 9. The CDR3 extends over 16 amino acids. The CDR3 nucleotides are TGTGCCAGTAGTCTCACCACAGGGGGTCTTAATGAAAAACTGTTTTTT. Its translation: CASSLTTGGLNEKLFF.

The J gene is TRBJ1-4, the V gene TRBV10-3; perhaps TRBD1 as D (5 bases). The germline gives CDR1 ENHRY, CDR2 SYGVKD. Between the trimmed V and J ends, which lost 2 bases and 7 bases, there was a span of 8 bases. The CDR3 extends over 13 amino acids. The CDR3 loop reads CAISEGGIEKLFF. CDR3 nucleotides: TGTGCCATCAGTGAGGGGGGGATTGAAAAACTGTTTTTT.

This clone was found a few times. V usage is TRBV4-1 and J usage is TRBJ1-2; 7 bases fit TRBD1. J was trimmed by 3 bases and V by 11 bases; bases with no gene match: 6. The CDR3 contains 12 residues. Germline V gene data show CDR1 as MGHRA and CDR2 as YSYEKL. The CDR3: CASRGGDYGYTF. CDR3 DNA: TGCGCCTCGAGAGGGGGCGACTATGGCTACACCTTC.

This sequence joins TRBV6-5 and TRBJ1-2; 7 nucleotides line up with TRBD1. Germline V gives CDR1 MNHEY, CDR2 SVGAGI. Germline trimming cut 4 bases from V and 3 bases from J; bases unmatched to any gene: 5. The CDR3 extends over 14 amino acids. CDR3 sequence (DNA): TGTGCCAGCAGTTTCGGACAGGACTACTATGGCTACACCTTC. Translation: CASSFGQDYYGYTF.

This chain connects TRBV18 to TRBJ1-3; the D is unclear. V was pared by 6 bases and J by 0 bases, with 15 bases between. The CDR3 contains 16 residues. Germline CDR1 reads KGHSH; CDR2 reads LQKENI. The CDR3 spells CASSEPRTRSGNTIYF. The CDR3 DNA reads as TGTGCCAGCTCCGAACCCCGAACACGCTCTGGAAACACCATATATTTT.

The chain uses TRBV9 and TRBJ2-1, with 10 positions matching TRBD2. The CDR3 is 15 residues long. The germline V gene encodes CDR1 SGDLS and CDR2 YYNGEE. V shed 6 bases, J shed 6 bases, and the junction held 9 bases outside the gene matches. The CDR3 sequence is CASTFSGGVSNEQFF. The CDR3 DNA reads TGTGCCAGCACCTTCAGCGGGGGGGTAAGCAATGAGCAGTTCTTC. The complete variable domain, with remaining parts taken from reference TRBV9 and TRBJ2-1, reads DSGVTQTPKHLITATGQRVTLRCSPRSGDLSVYWYQQSLDQGLQFLIQYYNGEERAKGNILERFSAQQFPDLHSELNLSSLELGDSALYFCASTFSGGVSNEQFFGPGTRLTVL.

The chain employs TRBV5-6 and TRBJ1-4; the D is unclear. Trimming shortened V by 0 bases and J by 3 bases, and 15 bases separated the two germline ends. The CDR3 is 17 residues long. Germline-derived CDR1 and CDR2 are SGHDT and YYEEEE. CDR3 protein: CASSLVVGRGANEKLFF. The CDR3 coding sequence is TGTGCCAGCAGCTTGGTAGTTGGCCGCGGGGCTAATGAAAAACTGTTTTTT.